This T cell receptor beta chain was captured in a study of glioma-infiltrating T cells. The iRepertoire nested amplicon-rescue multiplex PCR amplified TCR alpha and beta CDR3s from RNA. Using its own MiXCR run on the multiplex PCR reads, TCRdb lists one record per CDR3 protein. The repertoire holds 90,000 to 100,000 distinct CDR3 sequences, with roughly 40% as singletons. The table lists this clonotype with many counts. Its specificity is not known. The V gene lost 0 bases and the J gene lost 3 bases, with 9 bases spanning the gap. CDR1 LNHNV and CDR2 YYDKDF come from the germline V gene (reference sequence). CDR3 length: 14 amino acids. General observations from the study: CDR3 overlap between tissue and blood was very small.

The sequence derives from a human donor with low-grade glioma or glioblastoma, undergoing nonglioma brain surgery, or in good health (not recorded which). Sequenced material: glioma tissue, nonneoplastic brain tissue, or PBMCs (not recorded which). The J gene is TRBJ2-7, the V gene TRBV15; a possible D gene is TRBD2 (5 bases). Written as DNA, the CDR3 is TGTGCCACCAGCAGAGATCTCGGGGTCTACGAGCAGTACTTC. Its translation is CATSRDLGVYEQYF.